These 27 T cell receptor beta chains share one sample of origin, sequenced in a study of CD8+ T cells in alopecia areata. Sequencing templates came from extracted RNA that was reverse transcribed into cDNA. Produced via immunoSEQ multiplex PCR; TCRdb's table is partial and in-frame only. The profile shows some 160,000 clones, about two thirds of them singletons. This sample's treatment: oral pan-JAK inhibitor, 5-10 mg twice daily. The sequencing used CD4+ T cells sorted from blood, collected at week 4, from a patient treated with tofacitinib. The source is a human donor with alopecia areata.

The chain has TRBV6-1 and TRBJ1-6; TRBD1 might be the D (6 bases). Germline V gene sequence: CDR1 MNHNS, CDR2 SASEGT. The CDR3 spans 15 residues. Trimming cost V 6 bases and J 8 bases, with 17 bases left between them. As DNA, the CDR3 is TGTGCCAGCAGAGACAGGAGACCTACATATTCACCCCTCCACTTT. Encoded protein: CASRDRRPTYSPLHF.

This chain links TRBV29-1 with TRBJ1-1; tentative D call: TRBD1 (6 bases). This CDR3 spans 13 amino acids. V shed 7 bases and J shed 0 bases, with 12 bases lying between them. Germline loops: CDR1 SQVTM, CDR2 ANQGSEA. CDR3 nucleotide sequence: TGCAGCGGGAAGGACAGAATGAACACTGAAGCTTTCTTT. Protein: CSGKDRMNTEAFF.

This chain joins TRBV27 and TRBJ1-5; D is unresolved. Germline values: CDR1 MNHEY, CDR2 SMNVEV (reference sequence). The CDR3 contains 13 residues. Trimming shortened V by 7 bases and J by 0 bases, and 7 bases separated the two germline ends. The CDR3 DNA follows: TGTGCCAGCAAGGGCCATAGCAATCAGCCCCAGCATTTT. This gives the protein CASKGHSNQPQHF.

The chain links TRBV7-2 to TRBJ2-7, with a weak D call TRBD1 (6 bases). V shed 0 bases and J shed 5 bases, with 14 bases lying between them. This CDR3 has 15 residues. Germline V gene lookup returns CDR1 SGHTA and CDR2 FQGNSA. The CDR3 bases are TGTGCCAGCAGCTTAGCGGGACACCCATCCCACGAGCAGTACTTC. Its protein product is CASSLAGHPSHEQYF. The variable domain in full, completed from reference TRBV7-2 and TRBJ2-7, reads GAGVSQSPSNKVTEKGKDVELRCDPISGHTALYWYRQSLGQGLEFLIYFQGNSAPDKSGLPSDRFSAERTGGSVSTLTIQRTQQEDSAVYLCASSLAGHPSHEQYFGPGTRLTVT.

This chain links TRBV30 with TRBJ1-4; D ambiguous. The CDR3 is 12 residues long. The germline V gene encodes CDR1 GTSNPN and CDR2 SVGIG (reference sequence). V lost 3 bases to trimming and J lost 11 bases, with 13 bases between them. CDR3 residues: CAWRAYREKLFF. Here the CDR3 DNA reads TGTGCCTGGAGGGCCTACCGTGAGAAACTGTTTTTT.

V usage is TRBV7-2 and J usage is TRBJ2-3, with TRBD2 identical over 8 bases. Germline V gene lookup returns CDR1 SGHTA and CDR2 FQGNSA. The CDR3 spans 15 residues. Unmatched junction bases numbered 12, after V lost 4 bases and J lost 9 bases. The CDR3 loop reads CASSSPTGTSITQYF. Here the CDR3 DNA reads TGTGCCAGCAGCTCCCCGACCGGGACTAGTATAACGCAGTATTTT.

This chain links TRBV4-3 with TRBJ2-7; possible D gene TRBD2, 6 bases. The CDR3 runs to 14 residues. Trimming removed 0 bases at V and 1 base at J, with 7 bases between. CDR1 LGHNA and CDR2 YSLEER come from the germline V gene. CDR3 residues: CASSQEGGSYEQYF. The CDR3 nucleotides read TGCGCCAGCAGCCAAGAGGGGGGATCCTACGAGCAGTACTTC.

V and J are TRBV15 and TRBJ2-3; possible D gene TRBD2, 7 bases. The germline gives CDR1 LNHNV, CDR2 YYDKDF (reference sequence). The V gene lost 9 bases and the J gene lost 2 bases, with 18 bases spanning the gap. CDR3 length: 15 amino acids. The CDR3 loop is CATLRGAGYTDTQYF. The CDR3, as DNA: TGTGCCACTCTCCGGGGGGCAGGGTACACAGATACGCAGTATTTT.

The genes are TRBV15 and TRBJ2-2; 7 nucleotides match TRBD1. This CDR3 comprises 16 residues. The V gene end was trimmed by 0 bases and the J gene end by 6 bases; junction bases not matched to a gene: 7. The V gene's germline CDR1 is LNHNV and CDR2 YYDKDF (reference sequence). DNA for the CDR3: TGTGCCACCAGCAGAGAACAGGGGAATAAGGCCGGGGAGCTGTTTTTT. It yields the protein CATSREQGNKAGELFF.

The rearrangement links TRBV29-1 to TRBJ2-5; no definite D call. The CDR3 extends over 12 amino acids. The germline gives CDR1 SQVTM, CDR2 ANQGSEA. The germline V and J ends were trimmed by 4 bases and 0 bases, with 6 bases remaining between them. The CDR3 DNA reads as TGCAGCGTTGTACAAAACCAAGAGACCCAGTACTTC. As protein: CSVVQNQETQYF.

The chain is built from TRBV2 and TRBJ2-6; no definite D call. The germline CDR1 and CDR2 sequences are SNHLY and FYNNEI. The CDR3 covers 12 residues. Deletions cut 8 bases from V and 1 base from J, with 3 bases between. CDR3 nucleotide sequence: TGTGCCAGCCTTTCTGGGGCCAACGTCCTGACTTTC. It translates to CASLSGANVLTF. The whole variable domain, filled in from reference TRBV2 and TRBJ2-6, reads EPEVTQTPSHQVTQMGQEVILRCVPISNHLYFYWYRQILGQKVEFLVSFYNNEISEKSEIFDDQFSVERPDGSNFTLKIRSTKLEDSAMYFCASLSGANVLTFGAGSRLTVL.

CDR3 sequence: CASTSGDSYGYTF. CDR3 bases: TGTGCCAGCACCTCAGGAGATTCCTATGGCTACACCTTC. This sequence joins TRBV6-5 and TRBJ1-2; D is unclear. V gave up 7 bases and J gave up 4 bases, with 13 bases separating them. Germline V CDR1 and CDR2: MNHEY, SVGAGI. The CDR3 totals 13 residues.

The gene calls are TRBV4-3 and TRBJ2-3; D not resolved. The CDR3 is 14 amino acids. Germline CDR1 and CDR2: LGHNA and YSLEER. V lost 0 bases, J lost 0 bases, and 4 bases lay in between. CDR3 nucleotides: TGCGCCAGCAGCCAAGAATTAAGCACAGATACGCAGTATTTT. It is translated as CASSQELSTDTQYF.

The rearrangement uses TRBV30 and TRBJ2-5; D is undetermined. Germline CDR1 is GTSNPN and CDR2 is SVGIG (reference sequence). V was pared by 0 bases and J by 2 bases, with 4 bases between. The CDR3 runs to 12 residues. CDR3 nucleotides: TGTGCCTGGAGTGTTGCACAAGAGACCCAGTACTTC. Translated, it gives CAWSVAQETQYF.

CDR3 in amino acids: CASSLVRTSGGAEETQYF. CDR3 in DNA: TGTGCCAGCAGCCTTGTACGGACTAGCGGGGGGGCGGAAGAGACCCAGTACTTC. The chain employs TRBV7-2 and TRBJ2-5; 15 bases agree with TRBD2. Germline V gene sequence: CDR1 SGHTA, CDR2 FQGNSA. There are 18 residues in the CDR3. The V and J ends lost 5 bases and 3 bases, in that order; junction bases with no gene match: 10. The variable domain in full, with the rest retrieved from reference TRBV7-2 and TRBJ2-5, is GAGVSQSPSNKVTEKGKDVELRCDPISGHTALYWYRQSLGQGLEFLIYFQGNSAPDKSGLPSDRFSAERTGGSVSTLTIQRTQQEDSAVYLCASSLVRTSGGAEETQYFGPGTRLLVL.

Only one count was recorded for this clone. This sequence joins TRBV6-5 and TRBJ1-6; D not certain. The CDR3 runs to 14 residues. Germline CDR1 MNHEY, CDR2 SVGAGI. Trimming shortened V by 0 bases and J by 8 bases, and 8 bases separated the two germline ends. CDR3 nucleotide sequence: TGTGCCAGCAGTTACTCGAAGTTGGATTCACCCCTCCACTTT. It is translated as CASSYSKLDSPLHF.

The rearrangement links TRBV5-1 to TRBJ2-3, with a tentative D call TRBD1 (6 bases). V lost 3 bases and J lost 2, with 13 bases in between. The CDR3 consists of 15 residues. Germline assignment: CDR1 SGHRS and CDR2 YFSETQ. The CDR3 bases are TGCGCCAGCAGCTCGGGACACAGAGTCACAGATACGCAGTATTTT. Translating it yields CASSSGHRVTDTQYF.

The chain links TRBV29-1 to TRBJ1-2; D is ambiguous. V lost 0 bases, J lost 4 bases, and 6 bases lay in between. CDR1 and CDR2 (germline): SQVTM, ANQGSEA. The CDR3 sequence is 12 residues long. This CDR3 is CSVEDVSYGYTF. CDR3 DNA: TGCAGCGTTGAAGACGTGAGCTATGGCTACACCTTC.

This sequence joins TRBV9 and TRBJ2-5; tentative D call: TRBD1 (5 bases). This CDR3 comprises 13 residues. Germline CDR1 is SGDLS and CDR2 is YYNGEE. Trimming removed 0 bases from V and 5 bases from J, with 8 bases in between. CDR3: CASSVGTIETQYF. The CDR3, as DNA: TGTGCCAGCAGCGTAGGGACAATCGAGACCCAGTACTTC.

V gene TRBV6-6 combines with J gene TRBJ2-3, with D tentatively TRBD2 (6 bases). This CDR3 has 14 residues. The germline V gene has CDR1 MNHNY and CDR2 SVGAGI (reference sequence). Trimming stripped 4 bases from V and 2 bases from J, with 10 bases between. CDR3 coding DNA: TGTGCCAGCAGTTCCCCGGGACTCACAGATACGCAGTATTTT. Translating gives CASSSPGLTDTQYF.

Of note for this clone: Other DNA sequences in this specimen translate into the identical CDR3. The rearrangement uses TRBV5-1 and TRBJ2-7, with 10 nucleotides matching TRBD1. Germline trimming cut 3 bases from V and 2 bases from J; bases unmatched to any gene: 2. This CDR3 is built from 14 residues. Germline CDR1 is SGHRS and CDR2 is YFSETQ. The CDR3 nucleotides read TGCGCCAGCAGCTCCGGGACAGGGGCCTACGAGCAGTACTTC. It specifies CASSSGTGAYEQYF.

The chain has TRBV5-1 and TRBJ1-6, with 7 bases that match TRBD1. The trim removed 4 bases at V and 14 bases at J, leaving 9 bases unmatched. This CDR3 has 13 residues. Germline values: CDR1 SGHRS, CDR2 YFSETQ. CDR3 amino acids: CASSGIQGETLHF. In DNA, the CDR3 is TGCGCCAGCAGCGGCATCCAGGGGGAGACCCTCCACTTT.

The genes are TRBV6-5 and TRBJ2-7; unclear D gene. V shed 0 bases and J shed 0 bases, with 12 bases lying between them. Germline CDR1 reads MNHEY; CDR2 reads SVGAGI. The CDR3 spans 16 residues. As DNA, the CDR3 is TGTGCCAGCAGTTACTCTATCCATAGGAGCTCCTACGAGCAGTACTTC. Its protein is CASSYSIHRSSYEQYF.

The V gene is TRBV7-2, the J gene TRBJ2-1; 9 nucleotides agree with TRBD2. The trim removed 5 bases at V and 7 bases at J, leaving 6 bases unmatched. The CDR3 has 14 amino acids. Germline V gives CDR1 SGHTA, CDR2 FQGNSA. CDR3 DNA: TGTGCCAGCAGCCCCGGGACTAGCACGAATGAGCAGTTCTTC. The encoded protein is CASSPGTSTNEQFF.

This chain links TRBV6-5 with TRBJ2-3; D ambiguous. This CDR3 contains 14 residues. V was pared by 6 bases and J by 2 bases, with 12 bases between. Germline CDR1 and CDR2: MNHEY and SVGAGI. The CDR3 sequence is CASRLVPSTDTQYF. The CDR3 DNA sequence: TGTGCCAGCAGACTCGTCCCCTCCACAGATACGCAGTATTTT.

The rearrangement uses TRBV5-6 and TRBJ1-2; 9 nucleotides align to TRBD1. After removal of 4 bases from V and 9 bases from J, the junction contained 4 bases not matched to a gene. The germline V gene encodes CDR1 SGHDT and CDR2 YYEEEE. CDR3 length: 12 amino acids. The CDR3 loop is CASSRDRVRYTF. CDR3 bases: TGTGCCAGCAGCCGGGACAGGGTTCGCTACACCTTC.

This clone has just a few counts. CDR3 in amino acids: CAWSVLPGGTEAFF. CDR3 DNA: TGTGCCTGGAGTGTACTTCCAGGTGGCACTGAAGCTTTCTTT. This chain joins TRBV30 and TRBJ1-1; unclear D gene. V lost 0 bases, J lost 4 bases, and 12 bases lay in between. Germline V CDR1 and CDR2: GTSNPN, SVGIG (reference sequence). The CDR3 length is 14 residues.